The next 25 T cell receptor beta chains were all read from a single sample in a study of blood T cells in healthy people across ages. Combining a sample-barcoded 5' primer with a J-beta primer mix, a second PCR ran for about 6 to 12 cycles. TCRdb ran MiXCR on the 5' RACE reads and lists one entry per CDR3 protein. The sample has about 1.6 million distinct CDR3 sequences, about 35% seen once. Sequenced material: blood. These receptors were collected from a woman in her thirties in good health.

This clonotype was seen a handful of times. The chain uses TRBV20-1 and TRBJ2-6; the match to TRBD2 covers 14 bases. J lost 4 bases, V lost 4 bases, and 18 bases had no gene match. The CDR3 is made up of 21 amino acids. Per germline, CDR1 DFQATT and CDR2 SNEGSKA (reference sequence). This CDR3 is CSAIDTGTSGGSLWGANVLTF. The CDR3, as DNA: TGCAGTGCTATCGATACCGGGACTAGCGGGGGATCCCTCTGGGGGGCCAACGTCCTGACTTTC.

The chain uses TRBV4-2 and TRBJ2-3; 9 positions match TRBD2. Germline-derived CDR1 and CDR2 are LGHNA and YNFKEQ. This CDR3 has 15 residues. V trimming: 6 bases; J trimming: 2 bases; junction bases outside the gene matches: 6. In DNA form, the CDR3 reads TGTGCCAGCAGGTCGACTAGCGGACTCACAGATACGCAGTATTTT. Its protein product is CASRSTSGLTDTQYF.

This rearrangement joins TRBV18 to TRBJ2-1, with 8 bases that match TRBD2. The V gene's germline CDR1 is KGHSH and CDR2 LQKENI. The V gene end was trimmed by 6 bases and the J gene end by 2 bases; junction bases not matched to a gene: 9. The CDR3 extends over 16 amino acids. The CDR3, as DNA: TGTGCCAGCTCCGAATTTGCGGGAGGAACCTACAATGAGCAGTTCTTC. Protein: CASSEFAGGTYNEQFF. The variable domain in full, completed from reference TRBV18 and TRBJ2-1, reads NAGVMQNPRHLVRRRGQEARLRCSPMKGHSHVYWYRQLPEEGLKFMVYLQKENIIDESGMPKERFSAEFPKEGPSILRIQQVVRGDSAAYFCASSEFAGGTYNEQFFGPGTRLTVL.

Turning to this clonotype: A read error may be the cause here, since a much bigger clone is one base away. The chain is built from TRBV2 and TRBJ2-7; no clear D gene. The DNA end favors TRBJ2-5, so the J call may be wrong. CDR1 and CDR2 (germline): SNHLY, FYNNEI. This CDR3 has 12 amino acids. As DNA, the CDR3 is TGTGCCGGCAGTGAGGAAGCCAGGACCCAGTACTTC. Protein product: CAGSEEARTQYF.

This clonotype has a handful of counts. This chain joins TRBV7-6 and TRBJ2-6, with 7 bases fitting TRBD1. The V and J ends lost 5 bases and 0 bases, in that order; junction bases with no gene match: 10. Germline CDR1 SGHVS, CDR2 FNYEAQ. CDR3 length: 18 residues. CDR3 sequence (DNA): TGTGCCAGCAGCCCTAGGTACAGGGGAAGCTCTGGGGCCAACGTCCTGACTTTC. Protein sequence: CASSPRYRGSSGANVLTF.

This rearrangement joins TRBV4-2 to TRBJ2-3, with D perhaps matching TRBD2 (6 bases). Trimming cost V 2 bases and J 1 base, with 16 bases left between them. CDR3 size: 17 residues. Germline CDR1 is LGHNA and CDR2 is YNFKEQ. The CDR3 here is CASSQTRLGAGTDTQYF. DNA of the CDR3: TGTGCCAGCAGCCAAACACGACTAGGTGCAGGCACAGATACGCAGTATTTT.

Note on this clonotype: A much larger clone differs from this one at a single base, so this may be a read error. The rearrangement uses TRBV29-1 and TRBJ2-7; 7 bases are a match to TRBD1. The germline gives CDR1 SQVTM, CDR2 ANQGSEA. V was clipped by 5 bases and J by 1 base; unmatched bases: 5. The length of the CDR3 is 13 residues. The CDR3 protein is CSVFAGGSYEQYF. As DNA, the CDR3 is TGCAGCGTTTTTGCAGGGGGTTCCTACGAGCAGTACTTC.

The gene calls are TRBV27 and TRBJ2-1; 10 nucleotides agree with TRBD2. Germline lookup yields CDR1 MNHEY and CDR2 SMNVEV (reference sequence). The CDR3 is made up of 14 amino acids. V was clipped by 8 bases and J by 6 bases; unmatched bases: 7. The CDR3 nucleotides are TGTGCCAGCCAGCGGGAGGGCCCCGTCAATGAGCAGTTCTTC. Its translation: CASQREGPVNEQFF.

This clonotype showed up many times. The CDR3 region has the DNA TGTGCCAGCACCGGGAGCGGGGGCCCCTCCTACAATGAGCAGTTCTTC. This gives the protein CASTGSGGPSYNEQFF. The chain employs TRBV27 and TRBJ2-1, with 8 bases that match TRBD2. This CDR3 spans 16 amino acids. CDR1 MNHEY and CDR2 SMNVEV come from the germline V gene (reference sequence). V lost 7 bases to trimming and J lost 0 bases; unmatched junction nucleotides: 8.

This clonotype was found a few times. The gene calls are TRBV7-8 and TRBJ1-2, with no clear D. The CDR3 runs to 14 residues. V lost 5 bases to trimming and J lost 4 bases, with 14 bases between them. Germline V gene data show CDR1 as SGHVS and CDR2 as FQNEAQ. CDR3 in amino acids: CASSPQLGAYGYTF. In DNA form, the CDR3 reads TGTGCCAGCAGCCCACAGCTCGGTGCCTATGGCTACACCTTC.

Only a few counts were recorded for this clonotype. This chain links TRBV28 with TRBJ1-1; D is undetermined. V was pared by 5 bases and J by 0 bases, with 16 bases between. Germline values: CDR1 MDHEN, CDR2 SYDVKM. The CDR3 extends over 16 amino acids. CDR3 residues: CASSRRGIGMNTEAFF. CDR3 DNA sequence: TGTGCCAGCAGTAGGAGAGGTATAGGCATGAACACTGAAGCTTTCTTT.

The J gene is TRBJ1-2, the V gene TRBV20-1, with D uncertain. Per germline, CDR1 DFQATT and CDR2 SNEGSKA (reference sequence). The CDR3 spans 13 residues. Trimming pared 3 bases from V and 6 bases from J, leaving 14 bases between. In DNA form, the CDR3 reads TGCAGTGCTAGTAAGGGATCTTTCGATGGCTACACCTTC. Its protein product is CSASKGSFDGYTF.

A few counts support this clonotype. The chain joins TRBV2 to TRBJ1-2; 7 bases map to TRBD1. This CDR3 is built from 14 residues. Germline V CDR1 and CDR2: SNHLY, FYNNEI. Trimming at V came to 6 bases and at J to 7 bases, leaving 11 bases not matched to a gene. The CDR3 nucleotides are TGTGCCAGCAGCGTCTATAACAGGGGAAGTGGCTACACCTTC. This codes for CASSVYNRGSGYTF.

The chain couples TRBV7-3 to TRBJ2-7; no definite D call. Trimming took off 0 bases at V and 5 bases at J, with 8 bases between the two ends. This CDR3 contains 13 residues. The germline gives CDR1 SGHTA, CDR2 FQGTGA. As DNA, the CDR3 is TGTGCCAGCAGCTTAACGTTCGAGGACGAGCAGTACTTC. Translation: CASSLTFEDEQYF.

There are a few counts of this clonotype. CDR3 residues: CASSLEGMIRSEAFF. The CDR3 DNA follows: TGTGCCAGCAGCTTAGAAGGGATGATACGCAGTGAAGCTTTCTTT. The gene calls are TRBV7-2 and TRBJ1-1; no definite D call. V was pared by 1 base and J by 7 bases, with 16 bases between. The CDR3 length is 15 residues. Germline CDR1 and CDR2: SGHTA and FQGNSA.

This clonotype was found a few times. V and J are TRBV7-8 and TRBJ2-7; TRBD1 matches at 8 bases. Trimming removed 5 bases from V and 7 bases from J; junction bases left unmatched: 10. Per the germline V gene, CDR1 is SGHVS and CDR2 is FQNEAQ. The CDR3 extends over 14 amino acids. Here the CDR3 reads CASSPSAGGEEQYF. In nucleotides, the CDR3 is TGTGCCAGCAGCCCCTCGGCAGGGGGCGAAGAGCAGTACTTC.

The chain has TRBV3-1 and TRBJ2-1; 7 bases line up with TRBD1. This CDR3 contains 17 residues. CDR1 LGHDT and CDR2 YNNKEL come from the germline V gene (reference sequence). V shed 0 bases, J shed 6 bases, and the junction held 11 bases outside the gene matches. The CDR3 DNA sequence: TGTGCCAGCAGCCAAGATAGTGAGGGGACAGTAGGCAATGAGCAGTTCTTC. Protein sequence: CASSQDSEGTVGNEQFF.

A note on this clonotype: Mismatch with germline at one junction end may stem from a read error. This chain connects TRBV6-6 to TRBJ1-4; D unresolved. Per germline, CDR1 MNHNY and CDR2 SVGAGI (reference sequence). This CDR3 region has 15 residues. Written as DNA, the CDR3 is TGTGCCAGCAGTTTCGGACGGGCAACTAATGAAGAACTGTTTTTT. This translates into CASSFGRATNEELFF.

The chain recombines TRBV4-2 with TRBJ2-2; D not resolved. CDR1 and CDR2 from the germline V gene are LGHNA and YNFKEQ. The length of the CDR3 is 17 residues. Trimming stripped 4 bases from V and 1 base from J, with 16 bases between. CDR3 sequence reads: CASSLTHDRRNTGELFF. In DNA, the CDR3 is TGTGCCAGCAGCCTGACCCATGACCGGAGGAACACCGGGGAGCTGTTTTTT.

This clonotype was counted a few times. The CDR3 DNA follows: TGTGCCTGGAGTCGGGGTAACACAGATACGCAGTATTTT. Translation gives CAWSRGNTDTQYF. This chain links TRBV30 with TRBJ2-3; TRBD2 might be the D (5 bases). With 2 bases removed from V and 2 bases from J, the gap between germline ends came to 8 bases. The CDR3 runs 13 residues. Per the germline V gene, CDR1 is GTSNPN and CDR2 is SVGIG (reference sequence).

This clonotype was seen ten or more times. The chain uses TRBV20-1 and TRBJ2-7, with a tentative D call TRBD2 (5 bases). V dropped 3 bases and J dropped 1 base, with 13 bases sitting between them. Germline values: CDR1 DFQATT, CDR2 SNEGSKA (reference sequence). CDR3 length: 14 residues. Here the CDR3 reads CSARDGVGSYEQYF. The CDR3 DNA sequence: TGCAGTGCTAGGGACGGGGTTGGATCCTACGAGCAGTACTTC.

The chain combines TRBV7-9 with TRBJ1-1; 9 nucleotides line up with TRBD1. The CDR3 runs 13 residues. In germline, CDR1 is SEHNR, CDR2 FQNEAQ (reference sequence). The V gene end was trimmed by 8 bases and the J gene end by 4 bases; junction bases not matched to a gene: 5. The CDR3 DNA reads as TGTGCCAGCTTGACAGGGGGAATCACTGAAGCTTTCTTT. Translation: CASLTGGITEAFF.

This clonotype turned up a few times. This chain connects TRBV6-1 to TRBJ1-5; D is unresolved. Germline-derived CDR1 and CDR2 are MNHNS and SASEGT. Trimming took 7 bases from V and 0 from J, leaving 7 bases between them. The CDR3 is 13 amino acids. This CDR3 is CASINTSNQPQHF. The CDR3 DNA sequence: TGTGCCAGCATAAATACTAGCAATCAGCCCCAGCATTTT.

This clonotype was seen only a few times. The rearrangement joins TRBV3-1 to TRBJ2-5; perhaps TRBD1 as D (5 bases). This CDR3 region has 14 residues. Germline-derived CDR1 and CDR2 are LGHDT and YNNKEL (reference sequence). The V gene lost 1 base and the J gene lost 5 bases, with 11 bases spanning the gap. Here the CDR3 reads CASSQVGVKETQYF. The CDR3 DNA follows: TGTGCCAGCAGCCAAGTAGGGGTGAAGGAGACCCAGTACTTC.

This clonotype has a handful of counts. This chain connects TRBV7-3 to TRBJ2-1, with 7 bases matching TRBD2. The germline V gene encodes CDR1 SGHTA and CDR2 FQGTGA. This CDR3 has 14 amino acids. Trimming cost V 0 bases and J 10 bases; bases outside gene matches: 6. CDR3 sequence reads: CASSLTGAGKEQFF. CDR3 in DNA: TGTGCCAGCAGCTTAACCGGAGCGGGAAAGGAGCAGTTCTTC.